The 6 T cell receptor beta chains given below trace back to one sample, sequenced in a study of blood T cell repertoires in COVID-19. Repertoires were generated with immunoSEQ multiplex PCR, while TCRdb's copy carries only in-frame clones and drops some. The profile shows tens of thousands of clones, around 83% of them singletons. Sample: peripheral blood. Receptor source: a human donor with acute or convalescent COVID-19. The donor label of this sample is uncertain.

The chain carries TRBV5-1 and TRBJ1-2; a possible D gene is TRBD1 (6 bases). Trimming pared 1 base from V and 7 bases from J, leaving 14 bases between. The length of the CDR3 is 14 residues. The germline V gene has CDR1 SGHRS and CDR2 YFSETQ. The CDR3 spells CASSLSSGEGGYTF. For the CDR3, the DNA is TGCGCCAGCAGCTTGTCTTCAGGGGAGGGTGGCTACACCTTC.

The DNA for the CDR3 is TGTGCCAGCAGTTACTCCCGGGTATCCTACGAGCAGTACTTC. Translating gives CASSYSRVSYEQYF. This chain links TRBV6-5 with TRBJ2-7; D gene uncertain. Germline values: CDR1 MNHEY, CDR2 SVGAGI. V shed 0 bases and J shed 1 base, with 7 bases lying between them. The CDR3 runs to 14 residues.

CDR3 nucleotide sequence: TGTGCCAGCAGCCGCGAGGCCTATGGCTACACCTTC. It yields the protein CASSREAYGYTF. The V gene is TRBV7-2, the J gene TRBJ1-2; D gene unclear. The V end was cut by 5 bases, the J end by 4 bases, with 8 bases between. There are 12 residues in the CDR3. Germline V gene sequence: CDR1 SGHTA, CDR2 FQGNSA.

CDR3 nucleotides: TGTGCCAGCAGTGCCCTGGGGGGTACGTCGTACGAAAAACTGTTTTTT. Its protein is CASSALGGTSYEKLFF. The chain employs TRBV25-1 and TRBJ1-4; the D gene is possibly TRBD1 (5 bases). Trimming stripped 4 bases from V and 8 bases from J, with 20 bases between. The CDR3 is 16 residues long. Germline V lookup: CDR1 MGHDK, CDR2 SYGVNS.

The gene calls are TRBV5-8 and TRBJ2-3, with 9 bases aligning to TRBD1. This CDR3 has 16 residues. V gave up 0 bases and J gave up 3 bases; unmatched junction bases: 5. The germline CDR1 and CDR2 sequences are SGHTS and YDEGEE. The DNA of the CDR3 is TGTGCCAGCAGCTTGGCGGACAGGGGTTTTACAGATACGCAGTATTTT. This codes for CASSLADRGFTDTQYF.

V usage is TRBV18 and J usage is TRBJ1-2; D not certain. Germline values: CDR1 KGHSH, CDR2 LQKENI. Trimming pared 4 bases from V and 8 bases from J, leaving 20 bases between. This CDR3 has 15 amino acids. The CDR3 spells CASSQDSVDLGGYTF. The DNA of the CDR3 is TGTGCCAGCTCACAGGACTCTGTAGACCTTGGGGGCTACACCTTC. Full variable domain (outside the CDR3, taken from reference TRBV18 and TRBJ1-2): NAGVMQNPRHLVRRRGQEARLRCSPMKGHSHVYWYRQLPEEGLKFMVYLQKENIIDESGMPKERFSAEFPKEGPSILRIQQVVRGDSAAYFCASSQDSVDLGGYTFGSGTRLTVV.